This T cell receptor beta chain was captured in a study of blood T cell repertoires in COVID-19 (dated by TCRdb to the early 2020s). For the wider study: Samples covering the acute and convalescent phases of COVID-19 were provided by collaborators in the United States, Italy and Spain. Sample metadata almost always included a de-identified subject ID, COVID-19 status, age in years and sex. The prospective study material was composed of cDNA or gDNA derived from T cells, B-cell-depleted T cells, or PBMCs. Samples came from the ongoing ImmuneRACE study (first 160 participants) plus 1,254 subjects from 6 global collaborators. The dataset comprised deeply sampled blood TCRbeta repertoires from subjects exposed to, actively infected with, or recovered from COVID-19. The repertoires were released in a freely available public database intended as a resource for research on the immune response to SARS-CoV-2. Where available, HLA class I and class II types were taken from metadata supplied by the sample provider and were not determined by assay-based typing.

The germline V gene (reference sequence) supplies CDR1 WNHNN and CDR2 SYGVQD. The CDR3 runs 16 residues from the cysteine to the phenylalanine. The kept DNA is CDR3 alone, 48 bases in frame from the first base. V is cut back by 0 bases and J by 6 bases, with 7 bases in the junction unmatched. Concerning this clone itself: Its antigen remains unidentified. No base qualities exist here, and no much larger clone lies one base off it.

Overall study results and their limits: Clinical and demographic metadata were provided uncurated, with the amount varying by source and participant.

One collaborating source in Seattle enrolled patients while the patients were actively infected and followed the patients over time throughout the course of disease. The collaborating institutions used their own protocols to collect whole blood in K2EDTA tubes. For TCRbeta analysis, collaborator samples were shipped as frozen whole blood, as isolated PBMCs, or as DNA extracted from either sample type. TCRbeta CDR3 regions were amplified from genomic DNA using the immunoSEQ Assay, a bias-controlled multiplex PCR. In the source study's methods: The number of nucleated cells in each sample was estimated from the amplification of reference gene primers within the assay. To quantify the absolute abundance of each unique TCRbeta CDR3 rearrangement, sequence reads were collapsed and filtered. For each sample, productive Simpson clonality was calculated as the square root of Simpson's diversity index over productive rearrangements. The immuneACCESS repertoire file appears here via TCRdb, limited to in-frame rearrangements. These files lack a portion of the clones; in checked studies, under half of the deficit traces to unresolved V genes, and the cause of the others is not known. For V, J and clone size, that table is used; D and trimming come from the DNA. In this sample the table shows more than 350,000 clones, roughly 90% of which occur a single time. The ten largest make up about 2.9% of the sample.

Sequencing was performed on peripheral blood. This sequence was found in a young woman with COVID-19, enrolled during active disease. Rearrangement joined TRBV10-1 to TRBJ2-1; the junction holds 8 bases that match TRBD2. The CDR3 amino acid sequence is: CASSESGSGIFNEQFF. The DNA sequence is as follows: TGCGCCAGCAGTGAGTCAGGTAGCGGGATATTCAATGAGCAGTTCTTC.